One sample yielded the 21 T cell receptor beta chains listed below, sequenced in a study of cytotoxic CD8 clonotypes in ibrutinib-treated CLL (dated by TCRdb to the early 2020s). The library was generated by the immunoSEQ multiplex PCR assay. TCRdb limited this immuneACCESS table to in-frame rearrangements with V and J called. A share of clones is missing; checked studies link under half to unresolved V genes, and the rest is unexplained. The sample data list about 130,000 clones, and 80% to 90% of these were observed just once. The top ten constitute roughly 1.9% of the sample. According to the study, the label for this sample's time point signals: around 2 years on ibrutinib. This specimen consisted of PBMCs, obtained after 24 months of ibrutinib treatment. All receptors come from a human donor with chronic lymphocytic leukemia.

This rearrangement joins TRBV5-1 to TRBJ2-5; D may be TRBD1 (5 bases). Trimming removed 2 bases from V and 0 bases from J, with 11 bases in between. The CDR3 spans 15 residues. The germline V gene encodes CDR1 SGHRS and CDR2 YFSETQ. CDR3 DNA sequence: TGCGCCAGCAGCTTCCAGGGTGGGAACCAAGAGACCCAGTACTTC. As protein: CASSFQGGNQETQYF.

The V gene is TRBV6-5, the J gene TRBJ2-7, with 9 bases aligning to TRBD2. Unmatched junction bases numbered 7, after V lost 5 bases and J lost 5 bases. Germline assignment: CDR1 MNHEY and CDR2 SVGAGI. The CDR3 contains 14 residues. In nucleotides, the CDR3 is TGTGCCAGCAGTCGGGGACTAGCTGTCCACGAGCAGTACTTC. Translation gives CASSRGLAVHEQYF.

This CDR3 is CASSSSLANTQYF. For the CDR3, the DNA is TGTGCCAGCAGTTCAAGTCTAGCGAATACGCAGTATTTT. This rearrangement joins TRBV6-1 to TRBJ2-3; D might be TRBD2 (6 bases). V lost 5 bases and J 7 bases, leaving 13 bases between the germline ends. The CDR3 runs 13 residues. Looked up from germline, CDR1 is MNHNS and CDR2 is SASEGT.

This clone was observed a single time. The V gene is TRBV7-2, the J gene TRBJ2-7, with 7 bases fitting TRBD1. The CDR3 totals 15 residues. Germline-derived CDR1 and CDR2 are SGHTA and FQGNSA. The J segment lost 7 bases and the V segment lost 1 base, leaving 10 bases of the junction unmatched. DNA of the CDR3: TGTGCCAGCAGCTTAGTAGCTAGCTCAGGGGGAGAGCAGTACTTC. It is translated as CASSLVASSGGEQYF. The whole variable domain, filled in from reference TRBV7-2 and TRBJ2-7, reads GAGVSQSPSNKVTEKGKDVELRCDPISGHTALYWYRQSLGQGLEFLIYFQGNSAPDKSGLPSDRFSAERTGGSVSTLTIQRTQQEDSAVYLCASSLVASSGGEQYFGPGTRLTVT.

The chain has TRBV18 and TRBJ1-5; 8 nucleotides align to TRBD1. Germline V gene sequence: CDR1 KGHSH, CDR2 LQKENI. This CDR3 has 14 residues. V shed 5 bases, J shed 4 bases, and the junction held 4 bases outside the gene matches. The CDR3 bases are TGTGCCAGCTCAGGACAGGGAGGAAATCAGCCCCAGCATTTT. The encoded protein is CASSGQGGNQPQHF.

The V call is TRBV29-1, the J call TRBJ1-4; D may be TRBD1 (5 bases). Germline CDR1 reads SQVTM; CDR2 reads ANQGSEA. The length of the CDR3 is 14 residues. Trimming pared 3 bases from V and 8 bases from J, leaving 16 bases between. CDR3 sequence (DNA): TGCAGCGTTGAGAGCCGGGGCCCGAGGGAAAAACTGTTTTTT. Its translation is CSVESRGPREKLFF. The complete variable domain, with remaining parts taken from reference TRBV29-1 and TRBJ1-4, reads SAVISQKPSRDICQRGTSLTIQCQVDSQVTMMFWYRQQPGQSLTLIATANQGSEATYESGFVIDKFPISRPNLTFSTLTVSNMSPEDSSIYLCSVESRGPREKLFFGSGTQLSVL.

The chain couples TRBV7-8 to TRBJ2-3; D remains ambiguous. With 4 bases removed from V and 5 bases from J, the gap between germline ends came to 7 bases. The germline V gene encodes CDR1 SGHVS and CDR2 FQNEAQ. The CDR3 totals 12 residues. CDR3 in amino acids: CASSSVVDTQYF. CDR3 nucleotide sequence: TGTGCCAGCAGCTCTGTTGTAGATACGCAGTATTTT.

This chain links TRBV28 with TRBJ2-3, with 12 bases that match TRBD2. Germline trimming cut 8 bases from V and 3 bases from J; bases unmatched to any gene: 12. This CDR3 comprises 17 residues. The V gene's germline CDR1 is MDHEN and CDR2 SYDVKM. CDR3 coding DNA: TGTGCCAGCCCCCCGGCCCTAGCGGGAGGGGGTACAGATACGCAGTATTTT. Encoded protein: CASPPALAGGGTDTQYF.

This clone appeared a few times. The chain is built from TRBV19 and TRBJ1-1; D unresolved. The CDR3 is 13 residues long. V dropped 3 bases and J dropped 5 bases, with 10 bases sitting between them. CDR1 and CDR2 (germline): LNHDA, SQIVND (reference sequence). As DNA, the CDR3 is TGTGCCAGTAGTATTACCACGGAAACTGAAGCTTTCTTT. Protein: CASSITTETEAFF.

V is TRBV6-5 and J is TRBJ2-7; D not certain. The V end was cut by 3 bases, the J end by 6 bases, with 9 bases between. The CDR3 runs 12 residues. CDR1 and CDR2 from the germline V gene are MNHEY and SVGAGI. The CDR3 nucleotides are TGTGCCAGCAGTTATAACCGTGGCGAGCAGTACTTC. Translation gives CASSYNRGEQYF.

The chain has TRBV4-2 and TRBJ1-3; TRBD1 matches 7 bases. The CDR3 covers 15 residues. Germline lookup yields CDR1 LGHNA and CDR2 YNFKEQ. With V trimmed by 0 bases and J by 4 bases, 3 bases remained unmatched. CDR3 in DNA: TGTGCCAGCAGCCAAGACCCAGGGGGGGGAAACACCATATATTTT. Protein product: CASSQDPGGGNTIYF.

The chain has TRBV28 and TRBJ2-4, with 9 bases lining up with TRBD1. The junction had 4 bases not matched to a gene; V was cut back by 3 bases and J by 7 bases. This CDR3 is built from 14 residues. The V gene's germline CDR1 is MDHEN and CDR2 SYDVKM. DNA for the CDR3: TGTGCCAGCAGTTTTAACAGGGGGCTGAACATTCAGTACTTC. Its protein product is CASSFNRGLNIQYF.

V and J are TRBV4-2 and TRBJ2-7; possibly TRBD1 or TRBD2 for D (5 bases each). V lost 0 bases and J 2 bases, leaving 11 bases between the germline ends. Germline-derived CDR1 and CDR2 are LGHNA and YNFKEQ. The CDR3 has 15 amino acids. The CDR3 sequence is CASSQDRDGTYEQYF. In DNA, the CDR3 is TGTGCCAGCAGCCAAGATCGGGACGGCACCTACGAGCAGTACTTC.

This chain joins TRBV28 and TRBJ1-1, with D maybe TRBD1 (6 bases). Germline assignment: CDR1 MDHEN and CDR2 SYDVKM. This CDR3 spans 13 amino acids. V was shortened by 3 bases and J by 4 bases, with 9 bases between the two germline ends. This CDR3 reads CASSFRGATEAFF. The CDR3, as DNA: TGTGCCAGCAGTTTTCGGGGGGCCACTGAAGCTTTCTTT. Combining the CDR3 with reference TRBV28 and TRBJ1-1 gives the whole variable domain DVKVTQSSRYLVKRTGEKVFLECVQDMDHENMFWYRQDPGLGLRLIYFSYDVKMKEKGDIPEGYSVSREKKERFSLILESASTNQTSMYLCASSFRGATEAFFGQGTRLTVV.

The table lists this clone with a count of one. The chain carries TRBV10-3 and TRBJ1-2; TRBD1 matches at 7 bases. The CDR3 covers 15 residues. Germline-derived CDR1 and CDR2 are ENHRY and SYGVKD. V shed 2 bases and J 7 bases; nucleotides not matched to a gene: 10. In DNA form, the CDR3 reads TGTGCCATCAGTGAGGGGGGACAGTCTTTACGTGGCTACACCTTC. It encodes CAISEGGQSLRGYTF.

This chain uses TRBV5-8 with TRBJ2-1; perhaps D is TRBD1 or TRBD2 (7 bases each). Germline assignment: CDR1 SGHTS and CDR2 YDEGEE. The CDR3 totals 13 residues. This CDR3 is CATGAGVYNEQFF. In DNA form, the CDR3 reads TGTGCTACAGGGGCGGGAGTGTACAATGAGCAGTTCTTC.

The chain has TRBV7-7 and TRBJ2-3; 7 bases are a match to TRBD1. Germline CDR1 reads SSHAT; CDR2 reads FNYEAQ (reference sequence). The CDR3 is 13 amino acids. The trim removed 2 bases at V and 6 bases at J, leaving 2 bases unmatched. Here the CDR3 reads CASSLQQGDTQYF. CDR3 DNA: TGTGCCAGCAGCTTACAACAGGGGGATACGCAGTATTTT.

This chain uses TRBV4-3 with TRBJ2-7; D unresolved. Trimming left V 0 bases short and J 5 bases short, with 14 bases between. The germline V gene has CDR1 LGHNA and CDR2 YSLEER. The CDR3 runs to 15 residues. The CDR3 loop reads CASSQEVLGSHEQYF. CDR3 DNA: TGCGCCAGCAGCCAAGAGGTATTAGGGTCCCACGAGCAGTACTTC.

This sequence joins TRBV10-1 and TRBJ2-3; 8 bases align to TRBD2. The CDR3 length is 19 residues. V shed 2 bases and J 3 bases; nucleotides not matched to a gene: 16. Germline V lookup: CDR1 WNHNN, CDR2 SYGVQD (reference sequence). The CDR3 sequence: CASSETPPRTSRATDTQYF. The CDR3 DNA follows: TGCGCCAGCAGTGAGACCCCCCCGAGGACTAGCCGGGCGACAGATACGCAGTATTTT.

The chain employs TRBV7-2 and TRBJ2-5; perhaps TRBD2 as D (6 bases). Deletions cut 5 bases from V and 2 bases from J, with 15 bases between. The CDR3 runs to 15 residues. From germline, CDR1 is SGHTA and CDR2 FQGNSA. Here the CDR3 reads CASSKRTTLQETQYF. The CDR3, as DNA: TGTGCCAGCAGCAAAAGGACTACACTACAAGAGACCCAGTACTTC.

This chain connects TRBV5-1 to TRBJ2-1; TRBD1 matches 10 bases. The CDR3 sequence is 15 residues long. Germline lookup yields CDR1 SGHRS and CDR2 YFSETQ. V lost 4 bases to trimming and J lost 3 bases; unmatched junction nucleotides: 4. CDR3 sequence: CASSPGQGIYNEQFF. CDR3 DNA sequence: TGCGCCAGCAGCCCGGGACAGGGGATCTACAATGAGCAGTTCTTC. The full variable domain, completed using reference TRBV5-1 and TRBJ2-1, is KAGVTQTPRYLIKTRGQQVTLSCSPISGHRSVSWYQQTPGQGLQFLFEYFSETQRNKGNFPGRFSGRQFSNSRSEMNVSTLELGDSALYLCASSPGQGIYNEQFFGPGTRLTVL.